The rows below give T cell receptor beta chains drawn from one sample of a study of T cell responses to AZD1222 COVID-19 vaccine. Some clones are missing from TCRdb's copy, which holds only in-frame ones; the method was immunoSEQ multiplex PCR. The table lists about 130,000 clones, approximately 86% of them singletons. The material sequenced was peripheral blood, taken on day 0 of AZD1222 vaccination. The receptor set was obtained from an adult in good health. CDR3s leave out the opening cysteine and the closing phenylalanine or tryptophan. Rows give clone size only sometimes, using once, few, many, or a class for an expanded clone.

v_call,clone_size,j_call,cdr3_aa
TRBV9,-,TRBJ2-7,ASSVSQEAYEQY
TRBV7-7,-,TRBJ2-5,ASSKNLGTETQY
TRBV7-9,-,TRBJ1-5,ASSLSSGWPQH
TRBV28,-,TRBJ1-5,ASSLKYWGLQGNQPQH
TRBV6-5,-,TRBJ1-1,ASRGQNTEAF
TRBV27,-,TRBJ1-1,ASSLSGLVNTEAF
TRBV3-1/TRBV3-2,-,TRBJ2-7,ASSQGRGASYEQY
TRBV6-5,-,TRBJ1-2,ASSYSVPSGYGYT
TRBV7-2,few,TRBJ2-5,ASSAGTSGTHLGETQY
TRBV5-6,once,TRBJ2-7,ASSSWAGQGSYEQY
TRBV5-1,-,TRBJ2-3,ASSLVASTDTQY
TRBV2,-,TRBJ2-7,ASSEGRGGSYEQY
TRBV27,-,TRBJ2-1,ASTSAGGHSYNEQF
TRBV2,-,TRBJ1-2,ASSEYGRGAGYT
TRBV3-1/TRBV3-2,-,TRBJ1-2,ASSQGDRARGYT
TRBV20-1,once,TRBJ2-3,SASSGGRDTDTQY
TRBV6-5,-,TRBJ2-1,ASRVLGPQDYEQF
TRBV23-1,-,TRBJ1-5,ASSQSALVPWPQH
TRBV19,-,TRBJ1-5,ASSIGGSHQPQH
TRBV4-3,-,TRBJ2-2,ASSQASVGTGELF
TRBV11-3,-,TRBJ1-1,ASSSRQDTEAF
TRBV7-9,few,TRBJ1-4,ASSPSWRGGANEKLF
TRBV2,-,TRBJ1-2,ASLAPGQTPNYGYT
TRBV28,-,TRBJ2-7,ASLSGVYEQY
TRBV2,-,TRBJ2-5,ASSEFGDTQETQY
TRBV3-1/TRBV3-2,-,TRBJ2-7,ASSQDLVKDRLITYEQY
TRBV6-6,-,TRBJ1-1,TSKGMNTEAF
TRBV28,-,TRBJ2-7,ASSPETSGDQYEQY
TRBV27,-,TRBJ2-1,ASRSPARARLNEQF
TRBV7-8,-,TRBJ1-1,ASSPLTGARAF
TRBV5-4,-,TRBJ1-1,ASTAGNTEAF
TRBV19,-,TRBJ2-1,ASSIVSSGRGEQF
TRBV12-3/TRBV12-4,-,TRBJ1-5,ASSLRGAEPQH
TRBV19,-,TRBJ1-1,ASSINTGMAEAF
TRBV7-6,few,TRBJ1-5,ASSLGAGDNQPQH
TRBV28,-,TRBJ1-2,ASSLFVQGRIGGYT
TRBV13,-,TRBJ2-7,ASSLAFLAGTDEQY
TRBV12-3/TRBV12-4,-,TRBJ1-2,ASSLGGFGYT
TRBV19,once,TRBJ1-2,ASSIGGDYGYT
TRBV10-3,-,TRBJ1-3,AIRGQGVENTIY
TRBV25-1,few,TRBJ1-6,ASSGEGTAEGLSLH
TRBV4-1,-,TRBJ1-5,ASSQEARAQPQH
TRBV28,-,TRBJ2-7,ASSLRGLYEQY
TRBV11-1,-,TRBJ2-5,ASSRGGRQETQY
TRBV15,-,TRBJ1-5,ATSSDRTQGPQH
TRBV5-1,-,TRBJ1-6,ASSLGGTGVVPLH
TRBV3-1/TRBV3-2,-,TRBJ2-7,ASSQDGTSGGRDNEQY
TRBV3-1/TRBV3-2,few,TRBJ1-1,ASSYKAPGWTEAF
TRBV2,-,TRBJ1-1,ASSIDRRNTEAF
TRBV12-3/TRBV12-4,-,TRBJ1-1,ASSTGLKFEAF